The entry below gives a single T cell receptor (beta chain) sequence along with its context. The V and J ends lost 6 bases and 5 bases respectively, with 14 bases between them. This CDR3 region has 14 residues. This record comes from a study of response to subunit inactivated influenza vaccine. TCRdb independently ran MiXCR on the RT-PCR reads; one entry per CDR3 protein. The sample contains more than 450,000 distinct CDR3 sequences, 12% of which appear only once. This chain joins TRBV12-3 or TRBV12-4 and TRBJ1-5; D remains ambiguous. Sequencing was performed on PBMCs from blood, taken on the day of vaccination. This TCR was recovered from a man aged 50-59 years who received an inactivated influenza vaccine. The CDR3 sequence: CASRSPGTDQPQHF. The CDR3 DNA sequence: TGTGCCAGCAGGTCCCCCGGCACTGATCAGCCCCAGCATTTT.